This record concerns one TCR beta chain sequence. The CDR3 is 17 amino acids. V was clipped by 0 bases and J by 4 bases; unmatched bases: 6. Germline V gene data show CDR1 as SGHVS and CDR2 as FNYEAQ. This record comes from a study of cytomegalovirus exposure and HLA in healthy donors. Study details: In a previous analysis, about 100 million unique TCR beta sequences were found from some 180 million T cells.

Vbeta (60) and Jbeta (13) primers were used in the PCR. Repertoires were generated with immunoSEQ multiplex PCR, while TCRdb's copy carries only in-frame clones and drops some. The sample lists 120,000 to 150,000 clones, 70% to 90% occurring once. This TCR was recovered from a woman aged 40-49 years in good health and CMV-seropositive. Sequencing was done on a sample of PBMCs. The chain recombines TRBV7-6 with TRBJ2-5, with 12 bases lining up with TRBD2. CDR3 residues: CASSLALSTSGRETQYF. CDR3 nucleotide sequence: TGTGCCAGCAGCTTAGCCCTCTCGACTAGCGGGAGAGAGACCCAGTACTTC.